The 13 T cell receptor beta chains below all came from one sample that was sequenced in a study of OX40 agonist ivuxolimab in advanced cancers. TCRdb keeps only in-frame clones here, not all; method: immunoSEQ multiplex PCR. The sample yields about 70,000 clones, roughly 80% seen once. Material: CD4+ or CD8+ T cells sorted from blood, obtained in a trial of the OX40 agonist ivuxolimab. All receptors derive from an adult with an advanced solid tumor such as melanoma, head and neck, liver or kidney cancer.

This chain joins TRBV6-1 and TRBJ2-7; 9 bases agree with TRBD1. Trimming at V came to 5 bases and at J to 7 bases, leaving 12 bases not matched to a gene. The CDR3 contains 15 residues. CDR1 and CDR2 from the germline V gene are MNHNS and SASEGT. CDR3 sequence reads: CASSPKQGASKEQYF. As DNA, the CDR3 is TGTGCCAGCAGTCCAAAACAGGGGGCATCTAAGGAGCAGTACTTC.

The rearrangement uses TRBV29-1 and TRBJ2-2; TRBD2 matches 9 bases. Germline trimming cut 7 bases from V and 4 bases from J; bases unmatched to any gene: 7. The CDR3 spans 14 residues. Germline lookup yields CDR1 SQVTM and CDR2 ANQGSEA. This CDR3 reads CSAPGLAGTGELFF. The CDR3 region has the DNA TGCAGCGCCCCGGGACTAGCTGGCACCGGGGAGCTGTTTTTT.

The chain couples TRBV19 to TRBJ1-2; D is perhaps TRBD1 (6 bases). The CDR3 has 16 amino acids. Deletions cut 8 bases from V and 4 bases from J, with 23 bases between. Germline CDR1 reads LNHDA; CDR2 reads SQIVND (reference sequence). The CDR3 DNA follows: TGTGCCAGTGTGGGGGCAGGGAAAGCTTCGGTCTATGGCTACACCTTC. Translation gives CASVGAGKASVYGYTF. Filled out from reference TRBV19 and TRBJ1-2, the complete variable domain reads DGGITQSPKYLFRKEGQNVTLSCEQNLNHDAMYWYRQDPGQGLRLIYYSQIVNDFQKGDIAEGYSVSREKKESFPLTVTSAQKNPTAFYLCASVGAGKASVYGYTFGSGTRLTVV.

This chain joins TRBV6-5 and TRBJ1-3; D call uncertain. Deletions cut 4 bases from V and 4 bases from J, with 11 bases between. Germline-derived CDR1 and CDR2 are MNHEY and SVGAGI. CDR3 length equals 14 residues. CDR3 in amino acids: CASSSSGRGNTIYF. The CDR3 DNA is TGTGCCAGCAGTTCCTCTGGGCGCGGAAACACCATATATTTT.

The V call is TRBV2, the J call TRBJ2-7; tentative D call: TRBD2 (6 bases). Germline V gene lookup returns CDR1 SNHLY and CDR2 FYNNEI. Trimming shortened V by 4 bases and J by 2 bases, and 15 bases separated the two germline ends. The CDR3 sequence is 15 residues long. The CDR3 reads CASSAQGRGPYEQYF. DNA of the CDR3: TGTGCCAGCAGTGCCCAAGGGCGGGGCCCCTACGAGCAGTACTTC. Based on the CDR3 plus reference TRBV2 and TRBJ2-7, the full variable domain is EPEVTQTPSHQVTQMGQEVILRCVPISNHLYFYWYRQILGQKVEFLVSFYNNEISEKSEIFDDQFSVERPDGSNFTLKIRSTKLEDSAMYFCASSAQGRGPYEQYFGPGTRLTVT.

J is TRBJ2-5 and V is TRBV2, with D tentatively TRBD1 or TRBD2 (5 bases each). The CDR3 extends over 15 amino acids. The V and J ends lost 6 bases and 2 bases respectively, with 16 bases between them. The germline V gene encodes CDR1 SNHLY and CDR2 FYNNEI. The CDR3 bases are TGTGCCAGCAGCCCAGGGAGCAGAAGTCAAGAGACCCAGTACTTC. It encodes CASSPGSRSQETQYF.

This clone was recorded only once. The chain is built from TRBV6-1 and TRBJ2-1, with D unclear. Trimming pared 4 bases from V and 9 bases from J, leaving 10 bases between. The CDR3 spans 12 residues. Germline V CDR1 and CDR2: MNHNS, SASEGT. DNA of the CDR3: TGTGCCAGCAGTGTTTCCCCGACTGAGCAGTTCTTC. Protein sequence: CASSVSPTEQFF.

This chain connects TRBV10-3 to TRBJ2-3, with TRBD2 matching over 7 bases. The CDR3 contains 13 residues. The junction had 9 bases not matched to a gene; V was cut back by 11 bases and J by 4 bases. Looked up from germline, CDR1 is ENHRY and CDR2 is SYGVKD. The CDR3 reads CAASSAGADTQYF. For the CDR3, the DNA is TGTGCCGCATCCTCGGCGGGGGCAGATACGCAGTATTTT.

Written as DNA, the CDR3 is TGTGCCAGCAGCCAGAGGACAGGGGGCCTCATAACTAATGAAAAACTGTTTTTT. The encoded protein is CASSQRTGGLITNEKLFF. The chain links TRBV7-6 to TRBJ1-4; 11 nucleotides align to TRBD1. Trimming removed 5 bases from V and 1 base from J; junction bases left unmatched: 9. Germline V gene sequence: CDR1 SGHVS, CDR2 FNYEAQ. This CDR3 has 18 amino acids.

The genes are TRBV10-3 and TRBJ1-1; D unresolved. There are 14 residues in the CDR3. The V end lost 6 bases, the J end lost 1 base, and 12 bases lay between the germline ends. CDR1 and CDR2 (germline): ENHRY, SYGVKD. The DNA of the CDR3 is TGTGCCATCAGGACCCATGGCAGGAACACTGAAGCTTTCTTT. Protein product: CAIRTHGRNTEAFF.

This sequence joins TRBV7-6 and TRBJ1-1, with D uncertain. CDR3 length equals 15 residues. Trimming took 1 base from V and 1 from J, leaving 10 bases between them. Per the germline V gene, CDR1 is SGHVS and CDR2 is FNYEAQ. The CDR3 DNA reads TGTGCCAGCAGCTTAGGAAGGACCGCGAACACTGAAGCTTTCTTT. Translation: CASSLGRTANTEAFF.

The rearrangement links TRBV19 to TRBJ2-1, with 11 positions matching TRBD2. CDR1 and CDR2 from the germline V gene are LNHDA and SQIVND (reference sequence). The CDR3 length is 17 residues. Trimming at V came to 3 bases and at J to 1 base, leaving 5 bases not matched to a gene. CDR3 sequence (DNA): TGTGCCAGTAGTATCTTGCCTAGCGGGAGGTCCTACAATGAGCAGTTCTTC. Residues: CASSILPSGRSYNEQFF. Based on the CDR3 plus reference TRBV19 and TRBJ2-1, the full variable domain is DGGITQSPKYLFRKEGQNVTLSCEQNLNHDAMYWYRQDPGQGLRLIYYSQIVNDFQKGDIAEGYSVSREKKESFPLTVTSAQKNPTAFYLCASSILPSGRSYNEQFFGPGTRLTVL.

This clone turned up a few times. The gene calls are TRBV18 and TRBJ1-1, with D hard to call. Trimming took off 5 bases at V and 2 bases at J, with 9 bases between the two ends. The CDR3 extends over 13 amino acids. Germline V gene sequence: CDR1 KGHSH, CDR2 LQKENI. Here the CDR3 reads CASSRADNTEAFF. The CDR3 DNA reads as TGTGCCAGCTCAAGGGCAGATAACACTGAAGCTTTCTTT.